These 12 T cell receptor beta chains were all obtained from the same sample, sequenced in a study of PD-1 blockade in classical Hodgkin lymphoma. Each of the patients experienced relapse following autologous stem cell transplantation, and their brentuximab vedotin exposure differed. Data came from immunoSEQ multiplex PCR; TCRdb stores just in-frame clones and leaves some out. Of 80,000 to 100,000 clones listed, more than 90% are singletons. The material sequenced was peripheral blood mononuclear cells (PBMCs), taken at baseline. The source of these receptors is a human donor with classical Hodgkin lymphoma.

Note on this clone: This same CDR3 is encoded by further DNA sequences in the sample. V gene TRBV6-6 combines with J gene TRBJ1-5; 8 bases are a match to TRBD1. The V and J ends lost 3 bases and 3 bases, in that order; junction bases with no gene match: 4. In germline, CDR1 is MNHNY, CDR2 SVGAGI (reference sequence). The CDR3 length is 15 residues. CDR3 sequence: CASSYRQGSNQPQHF. The CDR3 region has the DNA TGTGCCAGCAGTTATCGACAGGGGTCCAATCAGCCCCAGCATTTT.

The chain has TRBV6-5 and TRBJ2-5; 7 positions agree with TRBD1. J gave up 3 bases and V 8 bases, and 6 bases lay outside the gene matches. The germline V gene has CDR1 MNHEY and CDR2 SVGAGI. The CDR3 extends over 13 amino acids. As DNA, the CDR3 is TGTGCCAGCGGAGTTGACAGGGAAGAGACCCAGTACTTC. As protein: CASGVDREETQYF.

The CDR3 here is CASSLMKGAWDIQYF. The CDR3 DNA reads TGTGCCAGTAGCCTCATGAAGGGGGCGTGGGACATTCAGTACTTC. The rearrangement joins TRBV19 to TRBJ2-4; 7 nucleotides match TRBD1. This CDR3 contains 15 residues. J gave up 8 bases and V 6 bases, and 13 bases lay outside the gene matches. CDR1 is LNHDA, CDR2 SQIVND, per germline (reference sequence).

The rearrangement links TRBV10-3 to TRBJ2-1; D is unclear. CDR1 is ENHRY, CDR2 SYGVKD, per germline. The V gene lost 10 bases and the J gene lost 0 bases, with 4 bases spanning the gap. The CDR3 has 11 residues. The CDR3 sequence is CATLSYNEQFF. In DNA, the CDR3 is TGTGCCACACTCTCCTACAATGAGCAGTTCTTC.

This clone was seen just once. This chain joins TRBV29-1 and TRBJ2-7, with D perhaps TRBD1 or TRBD2 (5 bases each). V shed 5 bases and J shed 4 bases, with 12 bases lying between them. Germline values: CDR1 SQVTM, CDR2 ANQGSEA. This CDR3 is 12 amino acids long. The CDR3 here is CSVSSEGYEQYF. CDR3 in DNA: TGCAGCGTTAGCAGTGAGGGGTACGAGCAGTACTTC.

Only one count was recorded for this clone. The chain couples TRBV27 to TRBJ2-3, with 9 nucleotides matching TRBD1. The CDR3 is 16 amino acids. Trimming took 4 bases from V and 1 from J; bases not matched to a gene: 6. The V gene's germline CDR1 is MNHEY and CDR2 SMNVEV (reference sequence). For the CDR3, the DNA is TGTGCCAGCAGTTCCAACAGGGACAGGGGCACAGATACGCAGTATTTT. Amino acids: CASSSNRDRGTDTQYF.

This chain connects TRBV9 to TRBJ1-2, with a weak D call TRBD1 (6 bases). Germline V gene sequence: CDR1 SGDLS, CDR2 YYNGEE. This CDR3 is built from 15 residues. With 2 bases removed from V and 8 bases from J, the gap between germline ends came to 19 bases. CDR3 in DNA: TGTGCCAGCAGCGTCCATGTAAGGACAGCGGGGGGCTACACCTTC. This encodes CASSVHVRTAGGYTF.

The chain joins TRBV4-2 to TRBJ2-7; TRBD2 aligns across 11 bases. The CDR3 covers 17 residues. Germline V gene lookup returns CDR1 LGHNA and CDR2 YNFKEQ. V was pared by 0 bases and J by 0 bases, with 4 bases of the junction left unmatched. The CDR3 nucleotides read TGTGCCAGCAGCCAAGAATCTAGCGGGGGGAGCTCCTACGAGCAGTACTTC. This encodes CASSQESSGGSSYEQYF.

V and J are TRBV29-1 and TRBJ2-7, with D unresolved. Germline V gives CDR1 SQVTM, CDR2 ANQGSEA. The CDR3 runs 13 residues. V shed 0 bases and J shed 2 bases, with 8 bases lying between them. The CDR3 protein is CSVEDARTYEQYF. The CDR3 coding sequence is TGCAGCGTTGAAGATGCCAGGACCTACGAGCAGTACTTC.

This rearrangement joins TRBV9 to TRBJ2-7; tentative D call: TRBD2 (6 bases). CDR1 is SGDLS and CDR2 is YYNGEE in the germline V gene. Trimming stripped 0 bases from V and 4 bases from J, with 14 bases between. This CDR3 spans 15 amino acids. In DNA form, the CDR3 reads TGTGCCAGCAGCGTAGAGACGGGAGTGGGGTACGAGCAGTACTTC. This translates into CASSVETGVGYEQYF.

The table lists this clone with a few counts. The chain couples TRBV29-1 to TRBJ1-1; the D is unclear. Germline V CDR1 and CDR2: SQVTM, ANQGSEA. V dropped 3 bases and J dropped 0 bases, with 8 bases sitting between them. The CDR3 spans 13 residues. CDR3 region: CSVETPLNTEAFF. CDR3 nucleotide sequence: TGCAGCGTTGAGACGCCGTTGAACACTGAAGCTTTCTTT.

This clone was seen only a few times. The V call is TRBV7-9, the J call TRBJ1-1; D is undetermined. V lost 2 bases to trimming and J lost 1 base, with 11 bases between them. Germline V gives CDR1 SEHNR, CDR2 FQNEAQ (reference sequence). CDR3 length: 15 amino acids. This CDR3 is CASSLYIGGNTEAFF. The CDR3 bases are TGTGCCAGCAGCTTATATATCGGCGGGAACACTGAAGCTTTCTTT. Based on the CDR3 plus reference TRBV7-9 and TRBJ1-1, the full variable domain is DTGVSQNPRHKITKRGQNVTFRCDPISEHNRLYWYRQTLGQGPEFLTYFQNEAQLEKSRLLSDRFSAERPKGSFSTLEIQRTEQGDSAMYLCASSLYIGGNTEAFFGQGTRLTVV.